The rows below give T cell receptor beta chains drawn from one sample of a study of T cells in narcolepsy. Repertoires were generated with immunoSEQ multiplex PCR, while TCRdb's copy carries only in-frame clones and drops some. Of around 20,000 clones listed, 80% to 85% are singletons. The material sequenced was memory (CD45RA-) CD4+ T cells from blood. The receptors shown here come from a human donor in good health. Both conserved end residues are part of each CDR3. Fields, in order: D gene, clone size, J gene, V gene, CDR3 DNA, CDR3 protein. A D gene is named only where the DNA matches it firmly. Clone sizes are given selectively: once, few, many, or a class where the clone is expanded.

D: TRBD1; size: NA; J: TRBJ2-5; V: TRBV11-1; DNA: TGTGCCAGCAGCTTGGGACAGGGAGGTGAGACCCAGTACTTC; CDR3: CASSLGQGGETQYF
D: NA; size: NA; J: TRBJ1-2; V: TRBV4-2; DNA: TGTGCCAGCAGCCAGTCACAATATGGCTACACCTTC; CDR3: CASSQSQYGYTF
D: TRBD1; size: NA; J: TRBJ1-1; V: TRBV28; DNA: TGTGCCAGCATGGGGGCAGGGGGGTACACTGAAGCTTTCTTT; CDR3: CASMGAGGYTEAFF
D: TRBD2; size: NA; J: TRBJ2-7; V: TRBV18; DNA: TGTGCCAGCTCACCAGGGCTAGCGGGAGACGAGCAGTACTTC; CDR3: CASSPGLAGDEQYF
D: NA; size: NA; J: TRBJ2-5; V: TRBV7-3; DNA: TGTGCCAGCAGCCGAGGTGCGGGATGGGGAGAGACCCAGTACTTC; CDR3: CASSRGAGWGETQYF
D: NA; size: NA; J: TRBJ2-1; V: TRBV27; DNA: TGTGCCCACGACGGGCCACGTTACGTCTACAATGAGCAGTTCTTC; CDR3: CAHDGPRYVYNEQFF
D: TRBD2; size: NA; J: TRBJ2-7; V: TRBV15; DNA: TGTGCCACCAGCAGGGGGGAGGGATACGAGCAGTACTTC; CDR3: CATSRGEGYEQYF
D: NA; size: NA; J: TRBJ1-1; V: TRBV5-1; DNA: TGCGCCAGCAGCGTACAGGCCGCCTCAACTGAAGCTTTCTTT; CDR3: CASSVQAASTEAFF
D: NA; size: NA; J: TRBJ1-5; V: TRBV6-1; DNA: TGTGCCAGCAGTTCCTCCCAGGGCGGCCAGCCCCAGCATTTT; CDR3: CASSSSQGGQPQHF
D: NA; size: NA; J: TRBJ2-3; V: TRBV7-2; DNA: TGTGCCAGCAGCTGGGGTATAGATACGCAGTATTTT; CDR3: CASSWGIDTQYF
D: NA; size: NA; J: TRBJ1-6; V: TRBV9; DNA: TGTGCCAGCAGCGTCGGTACAACAGGTTTGGGGCCCCTCCACTTT; CDR3: CASSVGTTGLGPLHF
D: TRBD1; size: once; J: TRBJ1-2; V: TRBV5-6; DNA: TGTGCCAGCAGCTTGTCGACAGGGATTCTACTATATGGCTACACCTTC; CDR3: CASSLSTGILLYGYTF
D: TRBD2; size: NA; J: TRBJ2-7; V: TRBV5-1; DNA: TGCGCCAGCAGCTTGGGTCGGGCTAGCGGGAGTTACGAGCAGTACTTC; CDR3: CASSLGRASGSYEQYF
D: TRBD2; size: NA; J: TRBJ2-1; V: TRBV27; DNA: TGTGCCAGCATCCTCCTCGGGACTAGCGGTTACAATGAGCAGTTCTTC; CDR3: CASILLGTSGYNEQFF
D: NA; size: few; J: TRBJ1-6; V: TRBV6-5; DNA: TGTGCCAGCAGCCGGACCGGCTTTGCTAATTCACCCCTCCACTTT; CDR3: CASSRTGFANSPLHF
D: NA; size: NA; J: TRBJ1-6; V: TRBV5-1; DNA: TGCGCCAGCAGCGCGGGCGGAGACTCCTATAATTCACCCCTCCACTTT; CDR3: CASSAGGDSYNSPLHF
D: NA; size: NA; J: TRBJ2-2; V: TRBV6-6; DNA: TGTGCCAGCAGTAAAACGGAAGGTTACACCGGGGAGCTGTTTTTT; CDR3: CASSKTEGYTGELFF
D: NA; size: NA; J: TRBJ1-2; V: TRBV4-3; DNA: TGCGCCAGCAGCCAAGATCTCGGGGTCGACTATGGCTACACCTTC; CDR3: CASSQDLGVDYGYTF
D: NA; size: NA; J: TRBJ1-2; V: TRBV6-1; DNA: TGTGCCAGCAGTGTAAGTCTGAGCTATGGCTACACCTTC; CDR3: CASSVSLSYGYTF
D: NA; size: NA; J: TRBJ1-1; V: TRBV28; DNA: TGTGCCAGCAGTGACAAAGGGGGGTCCGTCACTGAAGCTTTCTTT; CDR3: CASSDKGGSVTEAFF
D: NA; size: NA; J: TRBJ2-2; V: TRBV5-1; DNA: TGCGCCAGCAGCTTGGGCGGATTTGACACCGGGGAGCTGTTTTTT; CDR3: CASSLGGFDTGELFF
D: NA; size: NA; J: TRBJ1-2; V: TRBV5-1; DNA: TGCGCCAGCAGCTTGGCGGCCACGGGAAACTATGGCTACACCTTC; CDR3: CASSLAATGNYGYTF
D: TRBD2; size: NA; J: TRBJ2-1; V: TRBV13; DNA: TGTGCCAGCAGCCCACTAGCGGGGAATGAGCAGTTCTTC; CDR3: CASSPLAGNEQFF
D: NA; size: NA; J: TRBJ2-6; V: TRBV5-5; DNA: TGTGCCAGCAGCAGAACGGGATCCTCTTCTGGGGCCAACGTCCTGACTTTC; CDR3: CASSRTGSSSGANVLTF
D: NA; size: NA; J: TRBJ2-5; V: TRBV7-2; DNA: TGTGCCAGCAGCCTAATCCTACAGGGACACCAGTACTTC; CDR3: CASSLILQGHQYF